This T cell receptor beta chain was observed in a study of T cells expressing NK-cell markers. About the research overall: Obtained from sorted CD3+CD56+NKG2C+, CD3+CD56+NKG2C- and CD3+CD56-NKG2C+ T cells were the TCR beta repertoires.

UMI-tagged 5'RACE template switching yielded the TCR beta cDNA. Reanalyzing the 5' RACE reads, TCRdb keeps one entry per CDR3 protein, without DNA. This sample's clone table lists under 500,000 distinct CDR3 sequences. The sample taken for sequencing was blood T cells: a sorted CD56 or NKG2C T cell subset, CD4+ or CD8+ T cells, or bulk PBMC T cells (not recorded which). This receptor was obtained from a woman aged 18 to 69 in good health.

CDR3 sequence reads: CASSLSLGGGLYNEQFF. V is TRBV27 and J is TRBJ2-1. This CDR3 spans 17 amino acids. Looked up from germline, CDR1 is MNHEY and CDR2 is SMNVEV (reference sequence).